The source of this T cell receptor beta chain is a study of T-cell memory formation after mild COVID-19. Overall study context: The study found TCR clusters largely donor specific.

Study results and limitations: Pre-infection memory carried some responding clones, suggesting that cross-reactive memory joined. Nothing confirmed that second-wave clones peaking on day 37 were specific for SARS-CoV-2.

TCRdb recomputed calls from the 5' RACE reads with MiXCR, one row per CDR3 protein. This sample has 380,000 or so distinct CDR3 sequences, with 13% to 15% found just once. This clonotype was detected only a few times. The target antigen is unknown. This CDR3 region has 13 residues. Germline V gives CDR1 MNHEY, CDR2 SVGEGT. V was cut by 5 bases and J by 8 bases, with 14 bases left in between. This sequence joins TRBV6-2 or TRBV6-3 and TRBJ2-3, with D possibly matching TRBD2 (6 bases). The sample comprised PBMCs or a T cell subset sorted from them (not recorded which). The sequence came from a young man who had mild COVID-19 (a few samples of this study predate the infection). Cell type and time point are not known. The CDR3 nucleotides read TGTGCCAGCAGTCGAGACTGGGGGGTTACGCAGTATTTT. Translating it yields CASSRDWGVTQYF.